The TCR beta chain described here comes from a study of memory CD4+ T cells and cytomegalovirus serostatus. CDR1 and CDR2 (germline): GTSNPN, SVGIG (reference sequence). The ends were cut back, 5 bases at V and 5 bases at J, with 12 bases in the middle. This CDR3 spans 12 amino acids. Single viable CD3+CD4+CD8-CD45RO+ cells were sorted as the memory CD4+ T cells. Only in-frame clones appear in the TCRdb table, and some are missing; sequencing was by immunoSEQ multiplex PCR. The table includes 45,000 to 65,000 clones, over 70% detected once. The source material was memory CD4+ T cells from blood. This receptor was obtained from an adult in good health and CMV-seropositive. This rearrangement joins TRBV30 to TRBJ1-1; D remains ambiguous. CDR3: CAWLGGRTEAFF. As DNA, the CDR3 is TGTGCCTGGCTTGGAGGGCGGACTGAAGCTTTCTTT. Looking up the rest from reference TRBV30 and TRBJ1-1 gives the full variable domain: SQTIHQWPATLVQPVGSPLSLECTVEGTSNPNLYWYRQAAGRGLQLLFYSVGIGQISSEVPQNLSASRPQDRQFILSSKKLLLSDSGFYLCAWLGGRTEAFFGQGTRLTVV.